The text below deals with one T cell receptor (beta chain). Ophthalmopathy absent within 18 months of follow-up marked hyperthyroidism as stable. This specimen belongs to a study of Graves' ophthalmopathy and Graves' hyperthyroidism. The CDR3 runs to 13 residues. Trimming removed 2 bases from V and 7 bases from J, with 11 bases in between. Germline V gene sequence: CDR1 MNHEY, CDR2 SVGAGI. RNA transcripts provided the template for amplifying TCR beta CDR3 regions. HTBI primers primed a first-round RT-PCR, and a second-round multiplex PCR followed. TCRdb processed the multiplex PCR reads anew with MiXCR; each CDR3 protein has one entry. The sample contains hundreds of thousands of distinct CDR3 sequences, more than 20% of which appear only once.

The sequence was collected from a woman between 18 and 29 years old with stable Graves' hyperthyroidism. The material sequenced was peripheral blood. V usage is TRBV6-5 and J usage is TRBJ1-2; D is unresolved. The CDR3 DNA reads as TGTGCCAGCAGTTACCAGGCCGTGGGTGGCTACACCTTC. It specifies CASSYQAVGGYTF.